This T cell receptor beta chain was sequenced in a study of T cell responses to AZD1222 COVID-19 vaccine. Losses at the gene ends were 1 base for V and 3 bases for J; bases not matched to a gene: 2. Germline V lookup: CDR1 LGHNA, CDR2 YSLEER. The CDR3 consists of 14 residues. Profiled with immunoSEQ multiplex PCR; TCRdb holds only in-frame clones, not every one. The repertoire holds 90,000 to 120,000 clones, around 90% seen once, with 3.5% to 4.5% in the top ten. The specimen comprised peripheral blood, sampled on day 0 of AZD1222 vaccination. V usage is TRBV4-3 and J usage is TRBJ2-7; 8 bases agree with TRBD1. This clonotype was sampled from an adult in good health. The CDR3 coding sequence is TGCGCCAGCAGCCAAGTAACAGGGGGCTACGAGCAGTACTTC. This translates into CASSQVTGGYEQYF.